These T cell receptor beta chains were read from a single sample in a study of beta chain features in type 1 diabetes. Sequencing used immunoSEQ multiplex PCR; TCRdb keeps in-frame clones, though not all of them. The sample shows 150,000 to 170,000 clones, 10% to 13% of them seen only once. The sequencing sample was made of central memory CD4+ T cells from blood. The origin of the receptors is a man aged 30-40 years with type 1 diabetes. CDR3s include the opening cysteine and the closing phenylalanine or tryptophan. D genes are given only for firm matches. Not every row has a clone size; where given, it reads once, few, many or a size class.

D: TRBD1
V: TRBV23-1
size: -
J: TRBJ2-2
CDR3: CASSHAQQGANTGELFF
DNA: TGCGCCAGCAGTCACGCCCAACAGGGGGCGAACACCGGGGAGCTGTTTTTT

D: -
V: TRBV28
size: -
J: TRBJ2-3
CDR3: CASSLWGRESQDTQYF
DNA: TGTGCCAGCAGCTTGTGGGGGCGGGAGTCCCAAGATACGCAGTATTTT

D: TRBD2
V: TRBV7-3
size: many
J: TRBJ2-2
CDR3: CASSLMAGGDTGELFF
DNA: TGTGCCAGCAGCTTAATGGCGGGAGGGGACACCGGGGAGCTGTTTTTT

D: -
V: TRBV29-1
size: few
J: TRBJ2-3
CDR3: CSVEGPDSHADTQYF
DNA: TGCAGCGTTGAAGGCCCCGATAGTCACGCAGATACGCAGTATTTT

D: TRBD1
V: TRBV5-4
size: few
J: TRBJ1-2
CDR3: CASSLAGTAMNYGYTF
DNA: TGTGCCAGCAGCTTGGCCGGGACAGCGATGAACTATGGCTACACCTTC

D: TRBD2
V: TRBV5-1
size: -
J: TRBJ2-4
CDR3: CASSPTAGGENIQYF
DNA: TGCGCCAGCAGCCCTACAGCGGGAGGAGAGAACATTCAGTACTTC

D: -
V: TRBV18
size: -
J: TRBJ2-1
CDR3: CASSPLTDYNEQFF
DNA: TGTGCCAGCTCACCATTAACAGATTACAATGAGCAGTTCTTC

D: TRBD2
V: TRBV19
size: few
J: TRBJ2-1
CDR3: CASSPSGLAPPGSYNEQFF
DNA: TGTGCCAGTAGTCCTTCGGGACTAGCCCCTCCGGGCTCCTACAATGAGCAGTTCTTC

D: TRBD2
V: TRBV2
size: -
J: TRBJ2-2
CDR3: CASSSGGPLAGELFF
DNA: TGTGCCAGCAGTTCGGGAGGGCCATTAGCCGGGGAGCTGTTTTTT

D: TRBD2
V: TRBV27
size: few
J: TRBJ2-7
CDR3: CASSLLGTSGKYEQYF
DNA: TGTGCCAGCAGTTTACTGGGGACTAGCGGCAAGTACGAGCAGTACTTC

D: -
V: TRBV28
size: few
J: TRBJ2-5
CDR3: CASGDPETQYF
DNA: TGTGCCTCCGGGGATCCCGAGACCCAGTACTTC

D: -
V: TRBV5-5
size: few
J: TRBJ2-5
CDR3: CASSLGLLQTQYF
DNA: TGTGCCAGCAGCTTGGGACTGTTGCAGACCCAGTACTTC

D: TRBD2
V: TRBV7-2
size: many
J: TRBJ2-3
CDR3: CASRSGGTDTQYF
DNA: TGTGCCAGTAGGAGCGGGGGCACAGATACGCAGTATTTT

D: TRBD2
V: TRBV6-6
size: few
J: TRBJ2-7
CDR3: CASSRTSGSIYEQYF
DNA: TGTGCCAGCAGTCGGACTAGCGGGAGTATTTACGAGCAGTACTTC

D: -
V: TRBV7-8
size: -
J: TRBJ1-2
CDR3: CASSLRQSNYGYTF
DNA: TGTGCCAGCAGCTTAAGACAGTCCAACTATGGCTACACCTTC

D: TRBD2
V: TRBV5-1
size: -
J: TRBJ2-1
CDR3: CASSLPLAGENEQFF
DNA: TGCGCCAGCAGCCTACCCCTGGCGGGAGAAAATGAGCAGTTCTTC

D: -
V: TRBV5-1
size: few
J: TRBJ2-7
CDR3: CASSLGEGHPLLSEQYF
DNA: TGCGCCAGCAGCCTCGGGGAGGGACACCCGCTCCTTAGCGAGCAGTACTTC

D: -
V: TRBV30
size: -
J: TRBJ1-1
CDR3: CAWSVYMNTEAFF
DNA: TGTGCCTGGAGTGTATACATGAACACTGAAGCTTTCTTT

D: -
V: TRBV7-8
size: few
J: TRBJ2-7
CDR3: CASSVDRSYEQYF
DNA: TGTGCCAGCAGCGTCGACAGGTCCTACGAGCAGTACTTC

D: TRBD1
V: TRBV29-1
size: many
J: TRBJ2-6
CDR3: CSVEDHGQGASGANVLTF
DNA: TGCAGCGTTGAAGATCATGGGCAGGGGGCCTCTGGGGCCAACGTCCTGACTTTC

D: TRBD2
V: TRBV7-2
size: -
J: TRBJ2-7
CDR3: CASSLVTSGQGYEQYF
DNA: TGTGCCAGCAGCTTAGTGACTAGCGGGCAAGGATACGAGCAGTACTTC

D: -
V: TRBV30
size: few
J: TRBJ2-6
CDR3: CALQGSGANVLTF
DNA: TGTGCCTTACAGGGATCTGGGGCCAACGTCCTGACTTTC

D: TRBD1
V: TRBV5-6
size: few
J: TRBJ1-1
CDR3: CASSGTGQGRSEAFF
DNA: TGTGCCAGCAGTGGGACAGGACAGGGCCGGTCTGAAGCTTTCTTT

D: -
V: TRBV29-1
size: -
J: TRBJ2-1
CDR3: CSVVFLSRVARDEQFF
DNA: TGCAGCGTTGTCTTTCTCAGCAGGGTCGCACGCGATGAGCAGTTCTTC

D: -
V: TRBV6-5
size: few
J: TRBJ2-1
CDR3: CASSQSSAYNEQFF
DNA: TGTGCCAGCAGTCAATCTAGCGCCTACAATGAGCAGTTCTTC

D: TRBD2
V: TRBV5-1
size: few
J: TRBJ2-1
CDR3: CASSLERGVVPNEQFF
DNA: TGCGCCAGCAGCTTGGAGCGGGGGGTAGTCCCCAATGAGCAGTTCTTC